This T cell receptor (beta chain) emerged from a study of vaccination and CD4 T cells after COVID-19 (dated 2022 in TCRdb). About the study as a whole: Convalescent patients had a positive SARS-CoV-2 result on nasal swab PCR, and of these patients, some ten had mild disease and one had severe disease. The time from the second vaccine dose to post-vaccine blood sampling had a median of roughly 70 days and ranged from about 12 to 250 days. Participants got two doses of the Pfizer-BioNTech BNT162b2 vaccine (n=8) or two doses of the Moderna mRNA-1273 vaccine (n=2). The cultures were stimulated with overlapping spike peptide pools from SARS-CoV-2 and from the common cold coronaviruses HCoV-NL63, HCoV-OC43 and HCoV-229E. In under 13 COVID-19 convalescent patients and a few infection-naive healthy vaccine recipients, researchers compared the spike-specific CD4+ TCR repertoire from before mRNA vaccination with the repertoire from after. The convalescent cohort comprised six males and four females, including two Hispanic individuals, seven Caucasians, two Asians and one multiracial person. Control cultures used a CEFX viral epitope pool as positive control, an HIV-1 Nef peptide pool as negative control, or no peptide. Post-COVID blood samples were collected from convalescent patients a median of approximately 100 days after diagnosis, with a range of about 35 to 180 days. The full study reports these points: The number of convalescent patients in the study was relatively small, and the study did not examine early timepoints following natural infection. The median number of SARS-CoV-2-reactive clonotypes rose from 20 to 25 after infection to 35 to 45 after vaccination, but the change was not significant. In convalescent patients, nearly all vaccine-specific clones (304 of 307) were found to be mono-reactive for SARS-CoV-2 spike rather than cross-reactive with common cold coronaviruses. In convalescent patients, a median approximately 86% of post-vaccine SARS-CoV-2-reactive clones were detected only after vaccination, and vaccine-specific priming was suggested by this finding.

What the treatment or condition label conveys for this sample: approximately nine-day PBMC culture with coronavirus spike peptide pools or control peptides (ViraFEST assay). The ViraFEST assay was used in the study, in which antigen-specific T cells were expanded with peptide pools and expanded clonotypes were subsequently identified by TCR sequencing. The positive SARS-CoV-2 PCR tests of the convalescent patients were dated from March to December 2020, before the Alpha, Beta and Delta variants emerged in the United States. Each well held 2 million to 2.5 million PBMCs cultured with approximately 10 ug/ml peptide pools in IMDM containing approximately 4.8% human AB serum and 8 to 10 IU/ml IL-2. Half of the culture medium was replaced with fresh IL-2-containing medium on days 3 and 7. After approximately 10 days of culture, CD4+ T cells were isolated by negative selection using the EasySep CD4+ T cell isolation kit. PBMCs were separated from whole blood using Ficoll-Paque Plus gradient centrifugation and then either used fresh or cryopreserved at -140C. Culture conditions were generally each tested in triplicate wells.

The library relied on PCR. DNA from cultured CD4+ T cells underwent TCR sequencing with the Oncomine TCR Beta short-read assay at the Johns Hopkins FTIC core. The QIAamp micro DNA kit was used to extract genomic DNA from the cultured CD4+ T cells. Oncomine TCR Beta libraries from cultured CD4+ T cells were pooled with unique dual indexes and sequenced on an Illumina iSeq 100. Per the source publication's procedure: Non-productive sequences were filtered out, and CDR3s that did not start with C, did not end with F or W, or were shorter than 7 amino acids were discarded. The MANAFEST web application identified antigen-specific clonotypes by comparing peptide-stimulated wells against reference wells and other culture wells. To be called positive, a clone needed an FDR below 0.05, an odds ratio above 5, and a productive frequency above 0.1% in at least two of three replicate wells. A clonotype was classed as cross-reactive if the clonotype showed significant expansion both in SARS-CoV-2 spike wells and in at least one common cold coronavirus spike condition. Similarity between CDR3 sequences was evaluated in R version 3.6.1 using Levenshtein distances (stringdist) and unrooted phylogenetic trees (ape). The public sequencing data were trimmed at Q25 with fastp and processed into clonotypes with MiXCR by TCRdb, which kept only in-frame beta chains. Here each entry gathers all rows of one CDR3 protein and keeps the most common genes and DNA. TCRdb's processing, not the authors' own work, is the source of the V and J calls. The sample table holds roughly 17,000 distinct CDR3 sequences, of which 35% to 40% were seen once. The top ten clonotypes cover about an eighth of the sample.

As encoded in the germline V gene, CDR1 is MNHNS while CDR2 is SASEGT. V and J are truncated by 5 bases and 0 bases respectively, leaving an intervening sequence of 12 bases. Including the terminal cysteine and phenylalanine, the CDR3 comprises 15 residues. The DNA shown is the 45-base CDR3, in frame from base 1. As to this clonotype: Its antigen is currently not known. It has no much larger one-base neighbor in the sample; base qualities were not kept.

This sequence uses TRBV6-1 and TRBJ2-3; the D gene is perhaps TRBD2, from 6 matching bases. The TCR comes from a human donor who had recovered from COVID-19. Sequenced input: CD4+ T cells from blood, cultured in vitro. CDR3 region: CASSPLAQSTDTQYF. DNA sequence: TGTGCCAGCAGTCCACTAGCACAAAGCACAGATACGCAGTATTTT.